This TCR beta chain is from a study of T cell clones after liver transplantation. Study in general: Liver transplant recipients had immunosuppression withdrawal attempted within 2 years.

Notes on this clone: The same CDR3 also results from other DNA sequences found in this sample.

The repertoire was sequenced with immunoSEQ multiplex PCR; TCRdb's copy has only in-frame clones and lacks some. This sample carries tens of thousands of clones, about 70% of them seen once, and the ten largest clones take 15%. The V end was cut by 2 bases, the J end by 7 bases, with 8 bases between. The CDR3 runs to 12 residues. Germline V gene lookup returns CDR1 KGHSH and CDR2 LQKENI. This specimen consisted of CD4+ T cells from blood, obtained before liver transplant. The rearrangement uses TRBV18 and TRBJ1-1; D not resolved. The TCR originated in a human donor who received a liver transplant. This chain's CDR3 is CASSPGEGEAFF. The CDR3 nucleotides are TGTGCCAGCTCACCAGGGGAGGGTGAAGCTTTCTTT.